These T cell receptor beta chains were read from a single sample in a study of T cell repertoires in cytomegalovirus infection. Antigens for these TCRs are unknown. TCRdb recomputed calls from the reads with MiXCR, one row per CDR3 protein. The sample lists about a million distinct CDR3 sequences, approximately 31% occurring once. Specimen: cultured CD8+ T cells from PBMCs, collected from culture after CMV antigen stimulation. The receptors derive from a human donor in good health (CMV status not recorded). Some clones in this sample may be carry-over from other donors' samples. Both conserved end residues are part of each CDR3. Fields, in order: clone size, D gene, J gene, V gene, CDR3 DNA, CDR3 protein. A D gene is named only where the DNA matches it firmly. Expanded clones are given a class, and other clones once, few, many or no size at all.

>many|NA|TRBJ1-6|TRBV7-2
TGTGCCAGCAGCTGGGAAAGCTCCTATAATTCACCCCTCCACTTT
CASSWESSYNSPLHF
>once|TRBD2|TRBJ2-1|TRBV11-3
TGTGCCAGCAGCCTGACCGGACTAGCGGGAGGGGATGAGCAGTTCTTC
CASSLTGLAGGDEQFF
>NA|NA|TRBJ1-2|TRBV19
TGTGCCGTCTGGTCGGGGGGTATCTATGGCTACACCTTC
CAVWSGGIYGYTF
>NA|NA|TRBJ1-1|TRBV20-1
TGCAGTGCACGGTTCGCAGGGACGAACACTGAAGCTTTCTTT
CSARFAGTNTEAFF
>NA|NA|TRBJ2-6|TRBV5-4
TGTGCCAGCAGGCTGACAGACTCTGGGGCCAACGTCCTGACTTTC
CASRLTDSGANVLTF
>NA|TRBD1|TRBJ1-1|TRBV7-9
TGTGCCAGCAGCTCATGGGTGAACTCAGGGGGCGGTGAAGCTTTCTTT
CASSSWVNSGGGEAFF
>many|NA|TRBJ1-4|TRBV4-2
TGTGCCAGCAGCCAAGATCGGGGCCGATGGAGTGAAAAACTGTTTTTT
CASSQDRGRWSEKLFF
>many|TRBD1|TRBJ1-1|TRBV7-8
TGTGCCAGCAGCTTCCCCTACCCGGGACAGGGCACTGAAGCTTTCTTT
CASSFPYPGQGTEAFF
>NA|NA|TRBJ2-3|TRBV10-2
TGCGACATAGCTGAGGGGGTTGTCGCAGATACGCAGTATTTT
CDIAEGVVADTQYF
>NA|NA|TRBJ2-7|TRBV7-9
TGTGCCAGCAGCAAACGGGGGGCGGGACAGTATGACGAGCAGTACTTC
CASSKRGAGQYDEQYF